This entry lists 17 T cell receptor beta chains sequenced from one sample in a study of Ad26.COV2.S vaccination and SARS-CoV-2 variants. Treatment described: roughly 19 received Ad26.COV2.S at low or high dose, single or two shots; several received placebo; per-sample allocation not given. Sampling took place 63 days after the first vaccine or placebo injection. Clones were read by immunoSEQ multiplex PCR, and TCRdb kept only the in-frame ones, dropping some. The sample includes 380,000 or so clones, roughly 80% of them seen just once. Material: peripheral blood, obtained in a trial of Ad26.COV2.S vaccine versus placebo. Receptors originate from a person aged 18-65 years who received the Ad26.COV2.S COVID-19 vaccine or a placebo.

The V call is TRBV10-1, the J call TRBJ2-1; D is uncertain. Germline values: CDR1 WNHNN, CDR2 SYGVQD (reference sequence). The CDR3 consists of 13 residues. V dropped 4 bases and J dropped 8 bases, with 12 bases sitting between them. CDR3 bases: TGCGCCAGCAGTGCCCTATTCCGTGATGAGCAGTTCTTC. It encodes CASSALFRDEQFF.

The CDR3 nucleotides are TGTGCCAGCAGCTGGGAGTCCGGATCGGCTTTCTTT. Its translation: CASSWESGSAFF. This chain uses TRBV5-6 with TRBJ1-1; no clear D. Germline loops: CDR1 SGHDT, CDR2 YYEEEE. Trimming cost V 3 bases and J 11 bases, with 14 bases left between them. The CDR3 consists of 12 residues.

The chain employs TRBV5-1 and TRBJ2-3; tentatively, D is TRBD2 (6 bases). The length of the CDR3 is 15 residues. The germline V gene encodes CDR1 SGHRS and CDR2 YFSETQ. Between the trimmed V and J ends, which lost 4 bases and 4 bases, there was a span of 16 bases. CDR3 region: CASSESGWGADTQYF. Written as DNA, the CDR3 is TGCGCCAGCAGCGAGTCAGGGTGGGGGGCAGATACGCAGTATTTT.

The chain has TRBV11-2 and TRBJ2-1; 7 nucleotides line up with TRBD2. V shed 0 bases, J shed 15 bases, and the junction held 14 bases outside the gene matches. The CDR3 length is 15 residues. The V gene's germline CDR1 is SGHAT and CDR2 FQNNGV. The CDR3 region has the DNA TGTGCCAGCAGCTTAGATGGGAGCACACCGGGGGGTACGTTCTTC. The encoded protein is CASSLDGSTPGGTFF.

This chain uses TRBV6-5 with TRBJ1-5, with a weak D call TRBD1 (5 bases). The germline V gene has CDR1 MNHEY and CDR2 SVGAGI. The V and J ends lost 11 bases and 3 bases respectively, with 17 bases between them. CDR3 length: 14 amino acids. CDR3 protein: CASRANRFNQPQHF. The CDR3, as DNA: TGTGCCTCCCGGGCAAACAGGTTCAATCAGCCCCAGCATTTT.

CDR3 amino acids: CASSLAGQRQGYTF. CDR3 sequence (DNA): TGTGCCAGCAGCTTAGCGGGACAGCGACAAGGCTACACCTTC. The rearrangement uses TRBV11-2 and TRBJ1-2; 7 bases agree with TRBD1. Germline V gene lookup returns CDR1 SGHAT and CDR2 FQNNGV. The CDR3 is 14 amino acids. The J segment lost 8 bases and the V segment lost 1 base, leaving 7 bases of the junction unmatched.

The chain recombines TRBV9 with TRBJ2-2; D may be TRBD1 or TRBD2 (6 bases each). Trimming left V 0 bases short and J 2 bases short, with 14 bases between. Germline CDR1 SGDLS, CDR2 YYNGEE. The CDR3 length is 17 residues. The CDR3 region is CASSVGGGPPNTGELFF. CDR3 DNA sequence: TGTGCCAGCAGCGTAGGAGGGGGGCCTCCTAACACCGGGGAGCTGTTTTTT.

The chain joins TRBV18 to TRBJ1-3, with D perhaps matching TRBD1 (6 bases). Trimming shortened V by 6 bases and J by 0 bases, and 15 bases separated the two germline ends. CDR1 and CDR2 from the germline V gene are KGHSH and LQKENI. The CDR3 extends over 16 amino acids. The CDR3 here is CASSPGVLFSGNTIYF. The CDR3 region has the DNA TGTGCCAGCTCCCCAGGGGTCCTCTTCTCTGGAAACACCATATATTTT.

The chain is built from TRBV11-3 and TRBJ2-3; TRBD2 is a possible D gene (6 bases). The CDR3 totals 14 residues. Germline CDR1 is SGHNT and CDR2 is YENEEA. V lost 7 bases, J lost 0 bases, and 11 bases lay in between. The CDR3 region has the DNA TGTGCCAGCAATGGGGGGACTAGCACAGATACGCAGTATTTT. It translates to CASNGGTSTDTQYF.

CDR3 amino acids: CASSRVRDSTSEQYF. As DNA, the CDR3 is TGCGCCAGCAGCCGAGTCCGGGACTCCACGTCCGAGCAGTACTTC. The chain combines TRBV4-1 with TRBJ2-7; TRBD2 is a possible D gene (6 bases). The CDR3 extends over 15 amino acids. Germline values: CDR1 MGHRA, CDR2 YSYEKL. Trimming pared 4 bases from V and 6 bases from J, leaving 19 bases between.

This chain uses TRBV5-6 with TRBJ1-1; tentatively, D is TRBD1 (5 bases). The length of the CDR3 is 14 residues. Between the trimmed V and J ends, which lost 3 bases and 0 bases, there was a span of 9 bases. Germline V CDR1 and CDR2: SGHDT, YYEEEE. The CDR3 DNA sequence: TGTGCCAGCAGCTGGGCGGGACTGAACACTGAAGCTTTCTTT. This encodes CASSWAGLNTEAFF.

The V gene is TRBV10-3, the J gene TRBJ1-2, with D perhaps TRBD1 (5 bases). The V gene lost 4 bases and the J gene lost 2 bases, with 5 bases spanning the gap. Germline V CDR1 and CDR2: ENHRY, SYGVKD. CDR3 size: 12 residues. This CDR3 reads CAISGTNYGYTF. Here the CDR3 DNA reads TGTGCCATCAGTGGGACAAACTATGGCTACACCTTC.

This clone was recorded once. V and J are TRBV7-2 and TRBJ2-3; D could derive from TRBD1 or TRBD2 (5 bases each). Per germline, CDR1 SGHTA and CDR2 FQGNSA. This CDR3 region has 14 residues. V lost 7 bases and J 8 bases, leaving 19 bases between the germline ends. The CDR3 reads CASTPTSGHATQYF. As DNA, the CDR3 is TGTGCCAGCACCCCAACCTCGGGGCACGCTACGCAGTATTTT.

This clone was seen just once. The chain uses TRBV5-4 and TRBJ1-3; D is perhaps TRBD1 (6 bases). Germline CDR1 and CDR2: SGHNT and YYREEE (reference sequence). The CDR3 consists of 12 residues. V lost 5 bases, J lost 8 bases, and 11 bases lay in between. Written as DNA, the CDR3 is TGTGCCAGCAGGACGGAGGGGGACACCATATATTTT. Residues: CASRTEGDTIYF.

The V gene is TRBV11-2, the J gene TRBJ2-1, with TRBD2 identical over 9 bases. The CDR3 is made up of 14 amino acids. The J segment lost 8 bases and the V segment lost 4 bases, leaving 6 bases of the junction unmatched. Per germline, CDR1 SGHAT and CDR2 FQNNGV. CDR3 coding DNA: TGTGCCAGCAGCTGGGCTAGCGGGGAATATGAGCAGTTCTTC. Its protein product is CASSWASGEYEQFF.

This clone showed up just once. The chain joins TRBV30 to TRBJ1-2, with D unresolved. Looked up from germline, CDR1 is GTSNPN and CDR2 is SVGIG (reference sequence). The CDR3 extends over 10 amino acids. The CDR3 DNA follows: TGTGCTGAGTTTAACTATGGCTACACCTTC. It specifies CAEFNYGYTF.

The V gene is TRBV19, the J gene TRBJ1-5; D gene unclear. CDR3 size: 16 residues. The germline gives CDR1 LNHDA, CDR2 SQIVND (reference sequence). Trimming pared 4 bases from V and 3 bases from J, leaving 16 bases between. CDR3 loop: CASSRLEFPFNQPQHF. In nucleotides, the CDR3 is TGTGCCAGTAGTAGGTTAGAGTTCCCTTTCAATCAGCCCCAGCATTTT.